This TCR beta chain was obtained from a study of blood T cells in healthy people across ages (dated by TCRdb to between 2015 and 2017). Regarding the complete study: In model experiments, template switching captured about one uniquely barcoded TCR beta cDNA molecule for every two T cells. To track age-related changes in TCR beta repertoire diversity, the study relied on deep sequencing normalized with unique cDNA molecular identifiers. To avoid experimental bias, donors of different ages were spread randomly across the sequencing lanes. For two donors (one aged 18 to 29 and one aged 80 or older), the study analyzed two additional independent replicas of 1 million unique cDNA reads from the same blood draw. The donors were divided into four age groups: young (average approximately 17 years), middle-aged (about 41), aged (62) and long-lived (approximately 74). General conclusions and limits of the study: Compared with the aged group, the long-lived group had more naive CD4+ T cells, fewer expanded clones and increased TCR diversity, suggesting age selection. Total diversity estimates from one million sequenced T cells were considered lower bounds and underestimates. The CMV infection status of donors was not known, potentially confounding age-related changes in expanded clonotypes. Observed TCR beta diversity per million T cells fell roughly linearly with age, and a significant reduction was already apparent by age around 40. Since profiling was done on bulk unsorted PBMCs, naive and antigen-experienced compartments could not be conclusively compared. Observed TCR beta diversity correlated strongly with the percentage of naive T cells measured by flow cytometry.

The library was made by 5' RACE. This sample was sequenced with an Illumina HiSeq 2500. A second PCR of roughly 6 to 11 cycles was run with a J-beta primer mix and a sample-barcoded 5' primer. A unique molecular identifier was introduced onto each TCR beta cDNA molecule by a template-switch 5' adaptor carrying 12 random nucleotides. At least 3 million CDR3-containing paired-end reads were obtained from each sample. All of the RNA was converted into first-strand cDNA using the Mint cDNA synthesis kit, with a TRBC-specific oligonucleotide serving as the primer. After uracil-DNA glycosylase treatment, a first 18-cycle PCR used universal primers M1SS and BC2_uni_R on all cDNA. The paper's data handling went like this. For normalization, 1 million high-quality reads, each with a distinct molecular identifier, were randomly selected from each sample. Reads with shared molecular identifiers were discarded instead of being binned into consensus sequences. MiTCR, with a Q25 quality threshold and the strictest error-elimination algorithm, was used for CDR3 identification, clonotype clustering and error correction. Lower-bound total TCR beta diversity was estimated with a nonparametric unseen species model using Euler transformation. TCRdb trimmed public reads at Q25 via fastp, called clones via MiXCR and kept in-frame beta chains. Every CDR3 protein is listed once, alongside the most common genes and DNA of its rows. TCRdb's processing, not the authors', yielded these V and J calls. For this sample there are about 1,400,000 distinct CDR3 sequences; roughly 45% appear just once. The ten largest clones take up 6.5% to 10% of the sample.

CDR1 SGHTA and CDR2 FQGNSA are derived from the germline V gene. V is reduced by 1 base and J by 4 bases, leaving a spacing of 11 bases between them. Its CDR3 holds 15 amino acids, cysteine through phenylalanine. The sequence is cut down to CDR3 DNA, 45 bases in frame from base 1. The roughly 39 donors, aged roughly 6 to 95 years, were systemically healthy Caucasian individuals from Russia. Around 10 milliliters of peripheral blood were collected from each donor into EDTA-treated Vacutainer tubes. Ficoll-Paque density-gradient centrifugation was used to isolate PBMCs, with at least 7 million per sample. Total RNA, at least 5 micrograms per sample, was extracted from PBMCs with Trizol reagent. Naive CD45RAhigh/CD27high T cell percentages were measured by flow cytometry on a PBMC aliquot from every donor. This clonotype was recorded a few times. The target of this receptor is not known. Base qualities were left out, and no much larger clone turns up one base away.

The clonotype comes from a woman under 30 in good health. Material for sequencing was blood. The chain was built from TRBV7-2 and TRBJ1-5; no D gene can be assigned with confidence. CDR3 region: CASSLVYEGNQPQHF. The DNA reads as follows: TGTGCCAGCAGCTTAGTTTATGAGGGAAATCAGCCCCAGCATTTT.